Listed below are T cell receptor beta chains from one sample, sequenced in a study of cytomegalovirus exposure and HLA in healthy donors. Measured with immunoSEQ multiplex PCR; TCRdb has only the in-frame clones, and not every one. The sample contains roughly 120,000 clones, 79% of which appear only once. Sequencing was carried out using PBMCs. The receptors were sampled from a man in his thirties or forties in good health and CMV-seropositive. CDR3s include the opening cysteine and the closing phenylalanine or tryptophan. The D gene is left open where the match is weak.

v_call: TRBV4-1
d_call: NA
j_call: TRBJ1-6
cdr3_aa: CASSQEGLSSYNSPLHF

v_call: TRBV7-9
d_call: NA
j_call: TRBJ2-7
cdr3_aa: CASSLGAGLRTGQYF

v_call: TRBV5-4
d_call: TRBD1
j_call: TRBJ1-2
cdr3_aa: CASSLTGDWGGYTF

v_call: TRBV11-3
d_call: TRBD1
j_call: TRBJ1-1
cdr3_aa: CASSFTGASTEAFF

v_call: TRBV28
d_call: NA
j_call: TRBJ1-1
cdr3_aa: CASSLGGPTEAFF

v_call: TRBV5-4
d_call: TRBD2
j_call: TRBJ2-1
cdr3_aa: CASSFGLEWGNEQFF

v_call: TRBV19
d_call: NA
j_call: TRBJ1-1
cdr3_aa: CASFRGNTEAFF

v_call: TRBV7-2
d_call: NA
j_call: TRBJ2-1
cdr3_aa: CASSFSSVYNEQFF

v_call: TRBV9
d_call: NA
j_call: TRBJ2-7
cdr3_aa: CASSVGEGAYEQYF

v_call: TRBV2
d_call: TRBD2
j_call: TRBJ2-5
cdr3_aa: CASRALGLVRETQYF

v_call: TRBV6-4
d_call: NA
j_call: TRBJ2-1
cdr3_aa: CASSQGIGDYNEQFF

v_call: TRBV7-2
d_call: TRBD1
j_call: TRBJ1-6
cdr3_aa: CASSLGDRVNSPLHF

v_call: TRBV10-3
d_call: TRBD2
j_call: TRBJ2-5
cdr3_aa: CAIRAGEPETQYF

v_call: TRBV5-6
d_call: NA
j_call: TRBJ2-7
cdr3_aa: CASSLGGAPLEQYF

v_call: TRBV5-4
d_call: TRBD1
j_call: TRBJ2-4
cdr3_aa: CASSPTGADIQYF

v_call: TRBV27
d_call: NA
j_call: TRBJ1-1
cdr3_aa: CASSFAGRNTEAFF

v_call: TRBV5-1
d_call: NA
j_call: TRBJ2-7
cdr3_aa: CASTSSDRLASYEQYF

v_call: TRBV5-1
d_call: NA
j_call: TRBJ2-1
cdr3_aa: CASSLPSYNEQFF

v_call: TRBV5-1
d_call: NA
j_call: TRBJ1-1
cdr3_aa: CASSRYSTDLNTEAFF

v_call: TRBV13
d_call: NA
j_call: TRBJ2-4
cdr3_aa: CASSLIRDKTQYF

v_call: TRBV11-3
d_call: NA
j_call: TRBJ2-7
cdr3_aa: CASSPTRGLYEQYF

v_call: TRBV18
d_call: NA
j_call: TRBJ1-2
cdr3_aa: CASSPEALNYGYTF

v_call: TRBV7-2
d_call: NA
j_call: TRBJ1-2
cdr3_aa: CASSRPPALAKTF

v_call: TRBV7-2
d_call: TRBD2
j_call: TRBJ2-2
cdr3_aa: CASSARTSGANTGELFF

v_call: TRBV10-3
d_call: TRBD1
j_call: TRBJ2-7
cdr3_aa: CAISDQGTAYEQYF

v_call: TRBV14
d_call: NA
j_call: TRBJ1-2
cdr3_aa: CASSQDQGLGGYTF

v_call: TRBV30
d_call: NA
j_call: TRBJ1-6
cdr3_aa: CAWNLASYNSPLHF

v_call: TRBV4-2
d_call: NA
j_call: TRBJ1-1
cdr3_aa: CASSQEGGTEAFF

v_call: TRBV6-5
d_call: NA
j_call: TRBJ2-7
cdr3_aa: CASSYSIAGNEQYF

v_call: TRBV29-1
d_call: NA
j_call: TRBJ2-7
cdr3_aa: CSVTVITSYEQYF

v_call: TRBV6-1
d_call: NA
j_call: TRBJ1-5
cdr3_aa: CASSGDPQGVYTKYQPQHF

v_call: TRBV10-2
d_call: NA
j_call: TRBJ2-3
cdr3_aa: CASSEPAELTDTQYF

v_call: TRBV28
d_call: NA
j_call: TRBJ1-1
cdr3_aa: CASRSGDGGRPEAFF

v_call: TRBV15
d_call: NA
j_call: TRBJ2-1
cdr3_aa: CATSRDITIGNEQFF

v_call: TRBV18
d_call: NA
j_call: TRBJ1-5
cdr3_aa: CASSPQQGGVNQPQHF

v_call: TRBV15
d_call: TRBD1
j_call: TRBJ2-6
cdr3_aa: CATEAGGRSGANGLTF

v_call: TRBV27
d_call: TRBD2
j_call: TRBJ2-5
cdr3_aa: CASRGLAGVETQYF

v_call: TRBV7-9
d_call: NA
j_call: TRBJ1-1
cdr3_aa: CASSLYDSTTEAFF

v_call: TRBV27
d_call: NA
j_call: TRBJ2-1
cdr3_aa: CASSLGEGGLGEQFF

v_call: TRBV4-1
d_call: TRBD1
j_call: TRBJ1-1
cdr3_aa: CASRRRQGAMNTEAFF

v_call: TRBV29-1
d_call: NA
j_call: TRBJ2-5
cdr3_aa: CSVAPYMGGGETQYF

v_call: TRBV27
d_call: NA
j_call: TRBJ1-5
cdr3_aa: CASSLYTGNQPQHF

v_call: TRBV7-9
d_call: NA
j_call: TRBJ1-6
cdr3_aa: CASSLGEAAPLHF

v_call: TRBV4-2
d_call: TRBD1
j_call: TRBJ2-2
cdr3_aa: CASSQGIGGSPGTGELFF

v_call: TRBV5-4
d_call: NA
j_call: TRBJ2-7
cdr3_aa: CASSFIGGSSYEQYF

v_call: TRBV5-1
d_call: TRBD2
j_call: TRBJ2-1
cdr3_aa: CASSTLAGDLNEQFF

v_call: TRBV18
d_call: NA
j_call: NA
cdr3_aa: CASSPTGAGWGEQYF

v_call: TRBV29-1
d_call: TRBD1
j_call: TRBJ1-1
cdr3_aa: CSARRTGENRKNTEAFF

v_call: TRBV27
d_call: TRBD2
j_call: TRBJ2-7
cdr3_aa: CASSLRLAGRMMDSYEQYF

v_call: TRBV7-3
d_call: NA
j_call: TRBJ2-7
cdr3_aa: CASSSGPRASYEQYF